One and the same sample provided the 26 T cell receptor beta chains below, sequenced in a study of identical twins. Using its own MiXCR run on the 5' RACE reads, TCRdb lists one record per CDR3 protein. The sample lists some 270,000 distinct CDR3 sequences; about 8.3% were seen once. These data were also reused for a study on yellow fever vaccine responses in identical twins.

Source material: CD8+ T cells sorted from blood. The receptors come from a woman between 18 and 29 years old in good health.

This clonotype was detected many times. The chain is built from TRBV7-9 and TRBJ2-2; 8 bases map to TRBD2. The CDR3 totals 16 residues. Trimming removed 4 bases from V and 5 bases from J; junction bases left unmatched: 9. Germline values: CDR1 SEHNR, CDR2 FQNEAQ (reference sequence). The CDR3 nucleotides read TGTGCCAGCAGCTCCCTCGCGGGGGGCGGTACCGGGGAGCTGTTTTTT. Translation gives CASSSLAGGGTGELFF.

The chain is built from TRBV4-3 and TRBJ1-1; the match to TRBD1 covers 12 bases. The germline CDR1 and CDR2 sequences are LGHNA and YSLEER. After removal of 0 bases from V and 1 base from J, the junction contained 3 bases not matched to a gene. CDR3 length equals 17 residues. CDR3 in amino acids: CASSQDWDRGQNTEAFF. As DNA, the CDR3 is TGCGCCAGCAGCCAAGATTGGGACAGGGGGCAGAACACTGAAGCTTTCTTT.

This clonotype has only a few counts. This chain links TRBV28 with TRBJ2-2, with a weak D call TRBD1 (7 bases). Germline V gene sequence: CDR1 MDHEN, CDR2 SYDVKM. V lost 4 bases and J lost 4, with 19 bases in between. CDR3 length: 17 amino acids. The CDR3 region is CASSSRDGGQFTGELFF. The CDR3 coding sequence is TGTGCCAGCAGTTCTAGGGACGGGGGACAGTTCACCGGGGAGCTGTTTTTT. The complete variable domain, with remaining parts taken from reference TRBV28 and TRBJ2-2, reads DVKVTQSSRYLVKRTGEKVFLECVQDMDHENMFWYRQDPGLGLRLIYFSYDVKMKEKGDIPEGYSVSREKKERFSLILESASTNQTSMYLCASSSRDGGQFTGELFFGEGSRLTVL.

This clonotype was recorded many times. The chain links TRBV4-3 to TRBJ1-1; 7 bases align to TRBD1. V lost 5 bases, J lost 5 bases, and 11 bases stayed unmatched. CDR1 is LGHNA and CDR2 is YSLEER in the germline V gene. The CDR3 is 15 residues long. CDR3 sequence reads: CASSVRQGIHTEAFF. The DNA for the CDR3 is TGCGCCAGCAGCGTACGACAGGGAATCCATACTGAAGCTTTCTTT.

The genes are TRBV4-3 and TRBJ2-5; D is possibly TRBD1 (6 bases). The CDR3 loop spans 17 amino acids. The V gene's germline CDR1 is LGHNA and CDR2 YSLEER. V was shortened by 4 bases and J by 5 bases, with 23 bases between the two germline ends. The DNA of the CDR3 is TGCGCCAGCAGCCCCGGGCCCCAAGACAGGCAGGAGGAGACCCAGTACTTC. Protein sequence: CASSPGPQDRQEETQYF.

V usage is TRBV4-1 and J usage is TRBJ2-5; 8 bases align to TRBD2. From germline, CDR1 is MGHRA and CDR2 YSYEKL. The CDR3 covers 17 residues. With V trimmed by 1 base and J by 0 bases, 7 bases remained unmatched. CDR3 residues: CASSQALGGGYQETQYF. CDR3 sequence (DNA): TGCGCCAGCAGCCAAGCCCTTGGCGGGGGGTACCAAGAGACCCAGTACTTC.

This clonotype appeared a few times. The rearrangement joins TRBV24-1 to TRBJ2-3; TRBD1 aligns across 9 bases. CDR3 length: 16 amino acids. Germline V lookup: CDR1 KGHDR, CDR2 SFDVKD. The V and J ends lost 0 bases and 4 bases, in that order; junction bases with no gene match: 4. CDR3 nucleotide sequence: TGTGCCACCAGTGATTTGCCCCGGGACAGGGCAGATACGCAGTATTTT. The encoded protein is CATSDLPRDRADTQYF.

There are many counts of this clonotype. The chain recombines TRBV27 with TRBJ2-7, with a weak D call TRBD1 (5 bases). This CDR3 region has 16 residues. Germline lookup yields CDR1 MNHEY and CDR2 SMNVEV (reference sequence). The germline V and J ends were trimmed by 4 bases and 3 bases, with 19 bases remaining between them. The DNA for the CDR3 is TGTGCCAGCAGTTCAGGGCCTCTTTCACTAATCTACGAGCAGTACTTC. Protein product: CASSSGPLSLIYEQYF.

Ten or more counts support this clonotype. CDR3 loop: CASSQGPAYEQYF. CDR3 coding DNA: TGTGCCAGCAGCCAAGGTCCAGCCTACGAGCAGTACTTC. The chain has TRBV3-1 and TRBJ2-7; D call uncertain. The CDR3 is made up of 13 amino acids. The V end was cut by 1 base, the J end by 2 bases, with 6 bases between. Germline CDR1 LGHDT, CDR2 YNNKEL (reference sequence).

At least ten counts were recorded for this clonotype. The CDR3 reads CASSYGISDTQYF. CDR3 DNA sequence: TGTGCCAGCAGCTACGGGATTTCAGATACGCAGTATTTT. This chain links TRBV7-3 with TRBJ2-3, with a weak D call TRBD2 (5 bases). This CDR3 region has 13 residues. V dropped 4 bases and J dropped 4 bases, with 9 bases sitting between them. The germline V gene has CDR1 SGHTA and CDR2 FQGTGA.

The V gene is TRBV28, the J gene TRBJ2-7; D not certain. V was cut by 4 bases and J by 3 bases, with 13 bases left in between. The length of the CDR3 is 14 residues. The germline CDR1 and CDR2 sequences are MDHEN and SYDVKM. CDR3 amino acids: CASSSNVVRYEQYF. The CDR3 bases are TGTGCCAGCAGTTCAAACGTAGTTCGCTACGAGCAGTACTTC.

This clonotype has only a few counts. The chain couples TRBV20-1 to TRBJ2-1; 7 bases map to TRBD2. V lost 3 bases and J lost 3; bases outside the gene matches: 8. The germline V gene encodes CDR1 DFQATT and CDR2 SNEGSKA (reference sequence). The CDR3 has 15 residues. CDR3 residues: CSARFGLAVYNEQFF. The CDR3 bases are TGCAGTGCTAGGTTCGGTCTAGCGGTCTACAATGAGCAGTTCTTC.

This clonotype was picked up many times. The V and J genes are TRBV24-1 and TRBJ1-5; TRBD1 might be the D (6 bases). Trimming left V 10 bases short and J 6 bases short, with 15 bases between. The CDR3 has 13 residues. The germline V gene encodes CDR1 KGHDR and CDR2 SFDVKD. Written as DNA, the CDR3 is TGTGCCACAGAGGAGGGGGAGGGTCAGCCCCAGCATTTT. Protein product: CATEEGEGQPQHF.

This clonotype was picked up many times. The chain combines TRBV10-3 with TRBJ2-2, with TRBD2 matching 7 bases. V shed 8 bases, J shed 0 bases, and the junction held 6 bases outside the gene matches. The CDR3 covers 15 residues. Germline V gives CDR1 ENHRY, CDR2 SYGVKD. As DNA, the CDR3 is TGTGCCATCCAACCGGGACTACCGAACACCGGGGAGCTGTTTTTT. Translation: CAIQPGLPNTGELFF.

In its sample, this clonotype was seen a few times. The rearrangement links TRBV11-2 to TRBJ2-1; 7 nucleotides align to TRBD1. The CDR3 covers 14 residues. Per germline, CDR1 SGHAT and CDR2 FQNNGV. Unmatched junction bases numbered 5, after V lost 4 bases and J lost 5 bases. The CDR3 sequence is CASSSWTGHNEQFF. As DNA, the CDR3 is TGTGCCAGCAGCTCGTGGACAGGTCACAATGAGCAGTTCTTC.

This clonotype was seen more than once but under ten times. Just one base apart from a much larger clone, this may be a read error. This chain joins TRBV28 and TRBJ1-1; 7 positions match TRBD1. The CDR3 is 12 residues long. The V segment lost 6 bases and the J segment 4 bases; nucleotides outside the gene matches: 2. In germline, CDR1 is MDHEN, CDR2 SYDVKM. The DNA of the CDR3 is TGTGCCAGCAGACCAGGGGGCACTGAAGCTTTCTTT. Residues: CASRPGGTEAFF.

This clonotype came up a few times. The chain recombines TRBV4-3 with TRBJ2-7; 8 positions match TRBD1. The CDR3 is 15 amino acids. Germline V lookup: CDR1 LGHNA, CDR2 YSLEER. The ends lost 0 bases at V and 4 bases at J; junction bases unmatched: 5. CDR3 loop: CASSQDLDRAYEQYF. CDR3 DNA sequence: TGCGCCAGCAGCCAAGACTTGGACAGGGCTTACGAGCAGTACTTC.

This clonotype has more than one count but fewer than ten. The CDR3 nucleotides are TGTGCCAGCAGCCCCGGGACTGGGGCCAACGTCCTGACTTTC. This translates into CASSPGTGANVLTF. The chain has TRBV2 and TRBJ2-6; tentative D call: TRBD2 (5 bases). Germline loops: CDR1 SNHLY, CDR2 FYNNEI. Trimming took 6 bases from V and 2 from J, leaving 8 bases between them. The CDR3 runs to 14 residues.

As regards this clonotype: Compared with germline, one end of the junction differs, possibly owing to a read error. J is TRBJ2-7 and V is TRBV5-6; TRBD2 matches 8 bases. The CDR3 has 11 amino acids. Looked up from germline, CDR1 is SGHDT and CDR2 is YYEEEE. CDR3 amino acids: CATSGSYEQYF. In DNA, the CDR3 is TGTGCCACCAGCGGGAGCTACGAGCAGTACTTC.

This clonotype is a singleton in its sample. The V gene is TRBV5-6, the J gene TRBJ2-6, with 7 bases matching TRBD1. There are 16 residues in the CDR3. The trim removed 4 bases at V and 0 bases at J, leaving 4 bases unmatched. CDR1 SGHDT and CDR2 YYEEEE come from the germline V gene. CDR3 in DNA: TGTGCCAGCAGCAGGGGACAGCCCTCTGGGGCCAACGTCCTGACTTTC. This gives the protein CASSRGQPSGANVLTF.

The table lists this clonotype with many counts. This chain uses TRBV29-1 with TRBJ2-1; D is undetermined. CDR1 and CDR2 (germline): SQVTM, ANQGSEA. The V end was cut by 6 bases, the J end by 5 bases, with 14 bases between. The CDR3 sequence is 13 residues long. The DNA of the CDR3 is TGCAGCGTGGCTGCCGCCACTAACAATGAGCAGTTCTTC. Its protein is CSVAAATNNEQFF.

This clonotype was recorded at least ten times. The chain's CDR3 is CASSHREVVPGELFF. CDR3 sequence (DNA): TGTGCCAGCAGTCACCGCGAGGTAGTCCCCGGGGAGCTGTTTTTT. This chain links TRBV12-3 or TRBV12-4 with TRBJ2-2; D gene uncertain. Trimming cost V 5 bases and J 6 bases, with 16 bases left between them. The CDR3 contains 15 residues.

This clonotype was counted ten times or more. CDR3 nucleotide sequence: TGTGCCAGCACCCTCGACGAGGGAGGACTTATGGACGAGCAGTACTTC. Its translation: CASTLDEGGLMDEQYF. The chain recombines TRBV7-2 with TRBJ2-7; TRBD2 might be the D (6 bases). The V gene's germline CDR1 is SGHTA and CDR2 FQGNSA. CDR3 length equals 16 residues. V shed 7 bases and J shed 5 bases, with 24 bases lying between them.

The chain has TRBV2 and TRBJ2-5; no reliable D call. Germline CDR1 and CDR2: SNHLY and FYNNEI. V shed 6 bases and J shed 4 bases, with 12 bases lying between them. The CDR3 covers 13 residues. Here the CDR3 DNA reads TGTGCCAGCAGAAGCCTCAGGTCAGAGACCCAGTACTTC. This translates into CASRSLRSETQYF.

The sample holds many counts of this clonotype. V gene TRBV7-2 combines with J gene TRBJ2-3; possibly TRBD1 for D (6 bases). The CDR3 length is 14 residues. The V end lost 2 bases, the J end lost 4 bases, and 10 bases lay between the germline ends. Germline V gene lookup returns CDR1 SGHTA and CDR2 FQGNSA. The CDR3 nucleotides read TGTGCCAGCAGCTTACGTCAGGGGCCAGATACGCAGTATTTT. This encodes CASSLRQGPDTQYF.

This clonotype showed up many times. The genes are TRBV12-3 or TRBV12-4 and TRBJ2-6; 9 positions match TRBD1. With 5 bases clipped from V and 2 bases from J, the junction kept 7 bases outside the gene matches. The CDR3 totals 17 residues. CDR3 in DNA: TGTGCCAGCAGTGGGACAGGGCCCTGGGCTGGGGCCAACGTCCTGACTTTC. Translation gives CASSGTGPWAGANVLTF.